A single sample gave rise to the 14 T cell receptor beta chains below, sequenced in a study of PD-L1 blockade in urothelial cancer. The assay was immunoSEQ multiplex PCR, and TCRdb's table has in-frame clones only and misses some. The data contain about 80,000 clones, around 90% of them seen just once; the ten biggest clones take up roughly 5.7%. Specimen: PBMCs, collected around atezolizumab (anti-PD-L1) treatment. These receptors were obtained from a woman in her 70s with urothelial cancer.

This chain connects TRBV9 to TRBJ1-1, with D perhaps matching TRBD1 (6 bases). The CDR3 is 16 residues long. Germline V gives CDR1 SGDLS, CDR2 YYNGEE. V was pared by 1 base and J by 1 base, with 14 bases between. The CDR3 protein is CASSVRGGPTNTEAFF. CDR3 sequence (DNA): TGTGCCAGCAGCGTAAGGGGGGGACCGACGAACACTGAAGCTTTCTTT.

V is TRBV5-1 and J is TRBJ2-3; possibly TRBD2 for D (5 bases). This CDR3 has 15 amino acids. V was trimmed by 3 bases and J by 0 bases, leaving 11 bases between them. The germline CDR1 and CDR2 sequences are SGHRS and YFSETQ. The CDR3, as DNA: TGCGCCAGCAGCTGGTCCAGCGGAAGCACAGATACGCAGTATTTT. It specifies CASSWSSGSTDTQYF.

V usage is TRBV27 and J usage is TRBJ1-1, with 10 bases matching TRBD1. V gave up 4 bases and J gave up 5 bases; unmatched junction bases: 7. Germline assignment: CDR1 MNHEY and CDR2 SMNVEV (reference sequence). CDR3 length equals 15 residues. This CDR3 reads CASSSVGTGETEAFF. CDR3 in DNA: TGTGCCAGCAGTTCCGTCGGGACAGGGGAGACTGAAGCTTTCTTT.

The gene calls are TRBV5-1 and TRBJ2-3, with D possibly TRBD2 on 7 matching bases. The CDR3 extends over 15 amino acids. V was pared by 4 bases and J by 1 base, with 13 bases between. CDR1 is SGHRS, CDR2 YFSETQ, per germline. The CDR3 nucleotides read TGCGCCAGCAGCCCCCGGGGGGCGGGCACAGATACGCAGTATTTT. It specifies CASSPRGAGTDTQYF.

The DNA of the CDR3 is TGTGCCAGCAGCTGGGGACTAGCGGGAGTAGAGACCCAGTACTTC. The encoded protein is CASSWGLAGVETQYF. The chain couples TRBV13 to TRBJ2-5; 14 bases line up with TRBD2. Per germline, CDR1 PRHDT and CDR2 FYEKMQ (reference sequence). The CDR3 totals 15 residues. J gave up 4 bases and V 4 bases, and 2 bases lay outside the gene matches.

V gene TRBV29-1 combines with J gene TRBJ2-1; 11 positions agree with TRBD2. There are 17 residues in the CDR3. Germline V gene lookup returns CDR1 SQVTM and CDR2 ANQGSEA. DNA for the CDR3: TGCAGTTCTCTGGGGGTAGCGGGAGGGATCTCCTACAATGAGCAGTTCTTC. Translation: CSSLGVAGGISYNEQFF.

V is TRBV7-8 and J is TRBJ1-2, with D tentatively TRBD1 (6 bases). The length of the CDR3 is 14 residues. CDR1 SGHVS and CDR2 FQNEAQ come from the germline V gene. With 1 base removed from V and 3 bases from J, the gap between germline ends came to 9 bases. The CDR3 is CASSLVGGYYGYTF. The DNA of the CDR3 is TGTGCCAGCAGCTTAGTTGGGGGCTACTATGGCTACACCTTC.

The rearrangement links TRBV4-1 to TRBJ2-7, with TRBD1 matching 9 bases. There are 15 residues in the CDR3. The germline V gene has CDR1 MGHRA and CDR2 YSYEKL. Losses at the gene ends were 1 base for V and 6 bases for J; bases not matched to a gene: 7. CDR3 loop: CASSQGDRAPREQYF. CDR3 in DNA: TGCGCCAGCAGCCAAGGGGACAGGGCACCCCGCGAGCAGTACTTC.

The chain employs TRBV7-8 and TRBJ1-1, with 10 bases aligning to TRBD1. The CDR3 spans 13 residues. Germline CDR1 and CDR2: SGHVS and FQNEAQ. V shed 8 bases and J 7 bases; nucleotides not matched to a gene: 7. The chain's CDR3 is CASGLTGGIEAFF. The CDR3 DNA is TGTGCCAGCGGACTGACAGGGGGCATTGAAGCTTTCTTT.

This chain joins TRBV28 and TRBJ1-5; no clear D gene. The V and J ends lost 7 bases and 0 bases respectively, with 13 bases between them. The germline V gene has CDR1 MDHEN and CDR2 SYDVKM. CDR3 length: 15 residues. For the CDR3, the DNA is TGTGCCAGCACTTCGGGAGTTTATAGCAATCAGCCCCAGCATTTT. Protein product: CASTSGVYSNQPQHF.

This clone was seen only a few times. The chain recombines TRBV4-1 with TRBJ2-7; D is perhaps TRBD1 (6 bases). The germline CDR1 and CDR2 sequences are MGHRA and YSYEKL. V was shortened by 1 base and J by 3 bases, with 10 bases between the two germline ends. CDR3 length: 14 residues. This CDR3 is CASSQGTVNYEQYF. CDR3 bases: TGCGCCAGCAGCCAAGGGACAGTTAACTACGAGCAGTACTTC.

The chain links TRBV27 to TRBJ2-6, with 9 bases lining up with TRBD1. Germline V gene data show CDR1 as MNHEY and CDR2 as SMNVEV (reference sequence). The CDR3 loop spans 21 amino acids. The J segment lost 0 bases and the V segment lost 6 bases, leaving 18 bases of the junction unmatched. The CDR3 reads CASSHRQGGTGQNSGANVLTF. The CDR3 bases are TGTGCCAGCAGCCATAGGCAGGGGGGGACAGGGCAGAACTCTGGGGCCAACGTCCTGACTTTC.

This chain joins TRBV7-9 and TRBJ1-1; D uncertain. Germline CDR1 reads SEHNR; CDR2 reads FQNEAQ (reference sequence). V gave up 4 bases and J gave up 3 bases, with 15 bases separating them. This CDR3 is built from 15 residues. CDR3 in amino acids: CASSSVPPTDTEAFF. In nucleotides, the CDR3 is TGTGCCAGCAGCTCCGTTCCCCCAACGGACACTGAAGCTTTCTTT. The full variable domain, in which reference TRBV7-9 and TRBJ1-1 provide the parts outside the CDR3, is DTGVSQNPRHKITKRGQNVTFRCDPISEHNRLYWYRQTLGQGPEFLTYFQNEAQLEKSRLLSDRFSAERPKGSFSTLEIQRTEQGDSAMYLCASSSVPPTDTEAFFGQGTRLTVV.

This clone was recorded once. The chain couples TRBV12-5 to TRBJ2-1, with TRBD1 identical over 12 bases. The V and J ends lost 6 bases and 9 bases, in that order; junction bases with no gene match: 6. There are 14 residues in the CDR3. Germline V gene lookup returns CDR1 LGHNT and CDR2 FRNRAP. The CDR3 nucleotides are TGTGCTAGTGGCCCGGGACAGGGGGCGGGTGAGCAGTTCTTC. As protein: CASGPGQGAGEQFF.